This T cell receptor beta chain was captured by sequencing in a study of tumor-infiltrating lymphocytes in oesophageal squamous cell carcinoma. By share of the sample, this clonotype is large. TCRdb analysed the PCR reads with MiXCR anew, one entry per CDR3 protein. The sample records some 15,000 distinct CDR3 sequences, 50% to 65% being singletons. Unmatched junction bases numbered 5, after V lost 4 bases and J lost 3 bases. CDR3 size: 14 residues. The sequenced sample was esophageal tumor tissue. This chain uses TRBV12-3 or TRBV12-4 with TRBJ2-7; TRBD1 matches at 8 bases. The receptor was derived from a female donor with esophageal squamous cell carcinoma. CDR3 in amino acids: CASSSSTGDYEQYF. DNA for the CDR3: TGTGCCAGCAGTTCCTCGACAGGGGACTACGAGCAGTACTTC.